Included here is one T cell receptor beta chain sequence, with context. The data were produced by immunoSEQ multiplex PCR, yet TCRdb's version contains in-frame clones alone and is incomplete. There are 100,000 or so clones in the sample; roughly nine tenths occur only once, and roughly 0.93% lies in the top ten. This entry comes from a study of PD-L1 blockade in urothelial cancer. The CDR3 runs to 18 residues. CDR1 and CDR2 from the germline V gene are SGHDN and FVKESK. J lost 1 base, V lost 5 bases, and 14 bases had no gene match. The source material was PBMCs, sampled around atezolizumab (anti-PD-L1) treatment. This sequence was found in an elderly woman with urothelial cancer. This chain uses TRBV14 with TRBJ1-1; TRBD1 agrees at 9 bases. The CDR3 nucleotides are TGTGCCAGCAGCTACGCCGACAGGGGGTTCTTACGGAACACTGAAGCTTTCTTT. It is translated as CASSYADRGFLRNTEAFF.